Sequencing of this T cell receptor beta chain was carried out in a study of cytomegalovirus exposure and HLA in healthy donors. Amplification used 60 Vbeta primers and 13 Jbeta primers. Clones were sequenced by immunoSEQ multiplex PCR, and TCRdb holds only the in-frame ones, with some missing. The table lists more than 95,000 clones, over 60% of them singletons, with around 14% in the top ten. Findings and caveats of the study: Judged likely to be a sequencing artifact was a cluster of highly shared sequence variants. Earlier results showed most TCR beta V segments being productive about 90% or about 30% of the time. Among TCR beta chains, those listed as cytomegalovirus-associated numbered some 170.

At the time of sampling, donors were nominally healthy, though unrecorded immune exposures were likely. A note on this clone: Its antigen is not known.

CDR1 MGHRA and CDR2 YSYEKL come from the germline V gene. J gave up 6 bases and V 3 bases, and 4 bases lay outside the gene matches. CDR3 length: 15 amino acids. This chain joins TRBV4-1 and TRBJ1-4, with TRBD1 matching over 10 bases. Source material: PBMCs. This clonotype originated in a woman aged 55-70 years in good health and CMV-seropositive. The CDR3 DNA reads TGCGCCAGCAGCCAGCGGGACAGGGGAGATGAAAAACTGTTTTTT. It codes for CASSQRDRGDEKLFF.